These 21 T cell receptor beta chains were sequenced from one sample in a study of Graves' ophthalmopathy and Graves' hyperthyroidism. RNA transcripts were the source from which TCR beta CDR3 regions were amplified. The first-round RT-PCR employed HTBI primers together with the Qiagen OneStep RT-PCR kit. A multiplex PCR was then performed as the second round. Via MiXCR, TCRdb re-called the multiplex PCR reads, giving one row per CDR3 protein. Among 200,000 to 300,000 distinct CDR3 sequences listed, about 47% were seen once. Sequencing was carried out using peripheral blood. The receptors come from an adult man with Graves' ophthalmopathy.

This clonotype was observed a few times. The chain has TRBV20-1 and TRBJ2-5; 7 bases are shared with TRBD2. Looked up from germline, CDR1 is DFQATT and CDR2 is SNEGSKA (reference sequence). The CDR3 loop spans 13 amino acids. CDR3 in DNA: TGCAGGAAGTCGGGGGGATTCGAAGAGACCCAGTACTTC. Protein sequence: CRKSGGFEETQYF.

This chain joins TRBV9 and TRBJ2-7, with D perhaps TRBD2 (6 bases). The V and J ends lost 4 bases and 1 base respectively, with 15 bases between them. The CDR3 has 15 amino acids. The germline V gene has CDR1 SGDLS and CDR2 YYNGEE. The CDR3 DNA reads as TGTGCCAGCAGCCAAGGGGCGACTAGTTCCTACGAGCAGTACTTC. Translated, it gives CASSQGATSSYEQYF.

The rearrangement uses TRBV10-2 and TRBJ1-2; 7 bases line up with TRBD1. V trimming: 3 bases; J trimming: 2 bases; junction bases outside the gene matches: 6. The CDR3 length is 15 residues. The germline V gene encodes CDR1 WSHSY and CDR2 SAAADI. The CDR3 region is CASSDRQGGNYGYTF. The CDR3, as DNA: TGCGCCAGCAGTGATAGACAGGGAGGAAACTATGGCTACACCTTC.

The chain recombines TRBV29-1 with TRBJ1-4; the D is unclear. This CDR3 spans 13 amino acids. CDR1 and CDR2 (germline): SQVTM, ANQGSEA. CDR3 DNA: TGCAGACGGATCGCCCGAGAGGATGAAAAACTGTTTTTT. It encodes CRRIAREDEKLFF.

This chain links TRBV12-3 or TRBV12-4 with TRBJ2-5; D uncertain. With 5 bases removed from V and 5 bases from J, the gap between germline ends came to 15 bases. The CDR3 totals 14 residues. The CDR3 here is CASSQSWSRETQYF. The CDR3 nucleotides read TGTGCCAGCAGTCAGAGCTGGAGCAGGGAGACCCAGTACTTC.

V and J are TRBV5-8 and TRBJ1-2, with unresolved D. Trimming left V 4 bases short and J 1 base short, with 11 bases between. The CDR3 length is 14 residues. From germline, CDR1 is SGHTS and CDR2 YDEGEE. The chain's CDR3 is CASSLAGFNYGYTF. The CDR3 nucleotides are TGTGCCAGCAGCCTGGCCGGGTTTAACTATGGCTACACCTTC.

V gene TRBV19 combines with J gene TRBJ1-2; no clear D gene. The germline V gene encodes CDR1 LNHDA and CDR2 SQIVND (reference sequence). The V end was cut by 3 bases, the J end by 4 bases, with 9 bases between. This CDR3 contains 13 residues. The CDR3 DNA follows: TGTGCCAGTAGTATTCGCAGCCTCTATGGCTACACCTTC. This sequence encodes CASSIRSLYGYTF.

This CDR3 is CASSTGLAGVSNTGELFF. The CDR3 nucleotides read TGTGCCAGCAGCACCGGACTAGCGGGGGTTTCGAACACCGGGGAGCTGTTTTTT. The V gene is TRBV7-9, the J gene TRBJ2-2, with TRBD2 matching 13 bases. V shed 5 bases, J shed 0 bases, and the junction held 6 bases outside the gene matches. Germline CDR1 reads SEHNR; CDR2 reads FQNEAQ (reference sequence). The CDR3 sequence is 18 residues long.

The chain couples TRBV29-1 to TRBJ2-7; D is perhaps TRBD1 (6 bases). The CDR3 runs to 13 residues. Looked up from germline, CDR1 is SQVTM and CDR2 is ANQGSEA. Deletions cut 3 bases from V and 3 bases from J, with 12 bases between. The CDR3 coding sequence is TGCAGCGTTGAGGACAGCTATGGCTACGAGCAGTACTTC. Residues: CSVEDSYGYEQYF.

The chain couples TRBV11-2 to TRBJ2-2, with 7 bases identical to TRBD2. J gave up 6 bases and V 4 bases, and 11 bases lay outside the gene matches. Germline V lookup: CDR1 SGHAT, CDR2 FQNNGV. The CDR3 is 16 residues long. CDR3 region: CASSSRSGGGAGELFF. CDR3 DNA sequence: TGTGCCAGCAGCTCCCGCTCGGGGGGAGGAGCCGGGGAGCTGTTTTTT.

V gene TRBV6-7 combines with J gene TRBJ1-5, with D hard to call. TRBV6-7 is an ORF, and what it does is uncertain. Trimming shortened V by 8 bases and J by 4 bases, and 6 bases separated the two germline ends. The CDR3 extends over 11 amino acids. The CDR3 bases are TGTGCCAGCGGATTTAATCAGCCCCAGCATTTT. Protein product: CASGFNQPQHF.

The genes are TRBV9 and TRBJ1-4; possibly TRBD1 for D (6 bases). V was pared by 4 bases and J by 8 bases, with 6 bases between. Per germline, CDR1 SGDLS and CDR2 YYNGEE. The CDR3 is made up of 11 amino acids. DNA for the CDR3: TGTGCCAGCAGCCAGGGGGAAAAACTGTTTTTT. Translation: CASSQGEKLFF. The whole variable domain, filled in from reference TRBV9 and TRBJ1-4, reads DSGVTQTPKHLITATGQRVTLRCSPRSGDLSVYWYQQSLDQGLQFLIQYYNGEERAKGNILERFSAQQFPDLHSELNLSSLELGDSALYFCASSQGEKLFFGSGTQLSVL.

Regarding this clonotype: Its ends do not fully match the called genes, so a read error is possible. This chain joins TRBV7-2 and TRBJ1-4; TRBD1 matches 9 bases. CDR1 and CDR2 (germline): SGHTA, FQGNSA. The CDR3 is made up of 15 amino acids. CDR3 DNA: TGTGCCAGCAGCCCACAGGGGGCAACTAATGAAGAACTGTTTTTT. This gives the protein CASSPQGATNEELFF.

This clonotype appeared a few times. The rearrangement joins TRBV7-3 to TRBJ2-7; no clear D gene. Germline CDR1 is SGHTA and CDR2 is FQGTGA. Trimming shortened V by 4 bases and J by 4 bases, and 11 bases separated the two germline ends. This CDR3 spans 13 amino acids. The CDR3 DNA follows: TGTGCCAGCAGCTCATTCCCGGCTTACGAGCAGTACTTC. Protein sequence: CASSSFPAYEQYF.

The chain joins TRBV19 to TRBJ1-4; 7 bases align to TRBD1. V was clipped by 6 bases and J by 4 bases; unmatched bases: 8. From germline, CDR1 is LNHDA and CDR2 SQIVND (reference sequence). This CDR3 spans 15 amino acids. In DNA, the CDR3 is TGTGCCAGTAGACAGGGGCCCCCCTTTAATGAAAAACTGTTTTTT. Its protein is CASRQGPPFNEKLFF. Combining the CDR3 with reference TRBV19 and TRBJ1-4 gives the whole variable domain DGGITQSPKYLFRKEGQNVTLSCEQNLNHDAMYWYRQDPGQGLRLIYYSQIVNDFQKGDIAEGYSVSREKKESFPLTVTSAQKNPTAFYLCASRQGPPFNEKLFFGSGTQLSVL.

The chain's CDR3 is CASSFTPGLAIETQYF. CDR3 in DNA: TGTGCCAGCAGCTTTACTCCCGGACTAGCTATAGAGACCCAGTACTTC. The genes are TRBV7-2 and TRBJ2-5; 8 nucleotides line up with TRBD2. After removal of 3 bases from V and 4 bases from J, the junction contained 10 bases not matched to a gene. CDR3 length equals 16 residues. Germline V gene data show CDR1 as SGHTA and CDR2 as FQGNSA.

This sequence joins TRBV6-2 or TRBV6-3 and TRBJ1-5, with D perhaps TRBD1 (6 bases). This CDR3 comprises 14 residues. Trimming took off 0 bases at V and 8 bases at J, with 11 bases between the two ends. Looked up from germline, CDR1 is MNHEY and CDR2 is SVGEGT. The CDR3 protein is CASSYSTGAEPQHF. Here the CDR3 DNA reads TGTGCCAGCAGTTACTCGACAGGAGCAGAGCCCCAGCATTTT.

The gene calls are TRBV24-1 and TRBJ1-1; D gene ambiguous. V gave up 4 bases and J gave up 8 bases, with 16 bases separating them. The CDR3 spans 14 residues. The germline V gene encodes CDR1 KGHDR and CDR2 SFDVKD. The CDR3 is CATSDASSFGEAFF. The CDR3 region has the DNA TGTGCCACCAGTGACGCCTCTTCATTCGGGGAAGCTTTCTTT.

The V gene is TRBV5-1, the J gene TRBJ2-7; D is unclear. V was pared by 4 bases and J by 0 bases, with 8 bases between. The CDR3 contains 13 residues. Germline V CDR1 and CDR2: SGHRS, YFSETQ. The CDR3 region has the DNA TGCGCCAGCAGCATGGACCCCTCCTACGAGCAGTACTTC. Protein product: CASSMDPSYEQYF.

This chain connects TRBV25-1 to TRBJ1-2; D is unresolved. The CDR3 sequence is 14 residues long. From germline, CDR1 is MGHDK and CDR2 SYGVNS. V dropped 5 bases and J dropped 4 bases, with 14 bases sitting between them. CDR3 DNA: TGTGCCAGCAGTTTAAACGGAGGATTCTATGGCTACACCTTC. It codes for CASSLNGGFYGYTF.

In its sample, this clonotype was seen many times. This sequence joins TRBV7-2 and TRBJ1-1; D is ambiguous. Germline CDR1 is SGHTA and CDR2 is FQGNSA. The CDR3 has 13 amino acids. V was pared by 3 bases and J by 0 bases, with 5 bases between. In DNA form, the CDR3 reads TGTGCCAGCAGCTTCCTCATGAACACTGAAGCTTTCTTT. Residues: CASSFLMNTEAFF.